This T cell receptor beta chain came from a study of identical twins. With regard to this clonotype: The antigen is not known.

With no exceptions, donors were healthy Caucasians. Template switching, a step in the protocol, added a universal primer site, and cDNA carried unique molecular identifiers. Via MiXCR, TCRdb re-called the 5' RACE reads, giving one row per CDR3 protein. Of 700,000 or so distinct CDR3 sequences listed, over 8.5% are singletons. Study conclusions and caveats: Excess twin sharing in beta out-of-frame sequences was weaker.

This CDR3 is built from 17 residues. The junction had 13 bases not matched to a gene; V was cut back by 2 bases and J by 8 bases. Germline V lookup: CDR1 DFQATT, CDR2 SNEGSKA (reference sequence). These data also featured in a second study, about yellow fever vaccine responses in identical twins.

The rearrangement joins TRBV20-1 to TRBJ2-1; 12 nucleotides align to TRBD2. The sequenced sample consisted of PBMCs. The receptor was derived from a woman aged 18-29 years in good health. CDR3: CSARWEGLAGGLHEQFF. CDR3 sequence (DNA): TGCAGTGCTAGATGGGAGGGGCTAGCGGGAGGGCTCCATGAGCAGTTCTTC.